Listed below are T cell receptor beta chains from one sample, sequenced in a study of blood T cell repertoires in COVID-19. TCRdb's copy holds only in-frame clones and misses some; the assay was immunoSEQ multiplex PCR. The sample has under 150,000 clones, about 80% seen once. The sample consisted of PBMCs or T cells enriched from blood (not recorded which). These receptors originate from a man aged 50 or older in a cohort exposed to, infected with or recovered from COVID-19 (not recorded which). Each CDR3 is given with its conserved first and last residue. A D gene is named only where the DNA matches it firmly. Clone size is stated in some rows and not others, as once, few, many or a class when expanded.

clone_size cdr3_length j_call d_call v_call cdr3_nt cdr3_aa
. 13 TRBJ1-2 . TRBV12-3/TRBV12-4 TGTGCCAGCAGTTTCGTCGCTAACTATGGCTACACCTTC CASSFVANYGYTF
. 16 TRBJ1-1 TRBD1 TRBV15 TGTGCCACCAGCAGAGGACAGGGGGTTATGAACACTGAAGCTTTCTTT CATSRGQGVMNTEAFF
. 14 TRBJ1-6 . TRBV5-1 TGCGCCAGCAGCGTAGACAGGATTAATTCACCCCTCCACTTT CASSVDRINSPLHF
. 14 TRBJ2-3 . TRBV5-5 TGTGCCAGCAGCTATAGCGGATTCACAGATACGCAGTATTTT CASSYSGFTDTQYF
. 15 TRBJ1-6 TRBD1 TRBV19 TGTGCCAGTACGGACAGGGGCACCTATAATTCACCCCTCCACTTT CASTDRGTYNSPLHF
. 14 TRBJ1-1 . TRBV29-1 TGCAGCGGAAATACTGGGGGGGCGAACACTGAAGCTTTCTTT CSGNTGGANTEAFF
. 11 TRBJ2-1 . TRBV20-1 TGCAGTGCTAGAGATCTGTCGGGGAAGTTCTTC CSARDLSGKFF
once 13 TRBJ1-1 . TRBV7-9 TGTGCCAGCAGCCGACAGGCCAACACTGAAGCTTTCTTT CASSRQANTEAFF
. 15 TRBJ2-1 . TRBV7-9 TGTGCCAGCAGCTCCAGCGCGGGAAGCTACAATGAGCAGTTCTTC CASSSSAGSYNEQFF
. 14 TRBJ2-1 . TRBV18 TGTGCCAGCTCACCGTCCAGGGGAGGGAATGAGCAGTTCTTC CASSPSRGGNEQFF
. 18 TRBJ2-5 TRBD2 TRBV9 TGTGCCAGCAGCGTAGGAGGGCTAGCGGGGGGCCAGCAAGAGACCCAGTACTTC CASSVGGLAGGQQETQYF
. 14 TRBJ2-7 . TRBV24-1 TGTGCCACCAGTGATCCCGGGACACGGGAAGAGCAGTACTTC CATSDPGTREEQYF
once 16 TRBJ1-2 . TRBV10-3 TGTGCCATCAGCGTGAACTTGGGACAAGCTAACTATGGCTACACCTTC CAISVNLGQANYGYTF
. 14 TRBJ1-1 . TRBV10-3 TGTGCCATCAGTGGCGGGCCGCGGAACACTGAAGCTTTCTTT CAISGGPRNTEAFF
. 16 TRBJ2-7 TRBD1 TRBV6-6 TGTGCCAGCAGTCGAGAAGCCGGGACAGGGGTATACGAGCAGTACTTC CASSREAGTGVYEQYF
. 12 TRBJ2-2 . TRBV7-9 TGTGCCAGCAGCTCTCAGACCGGGGAGCTGTTTTTT CASSSQTGELFF
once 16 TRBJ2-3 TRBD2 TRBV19 TGTGCCAGTAAAACTCGGGGACTAGCGGGGACAGATACGCAGTATTTT CASKTRGLAGTDTQYF
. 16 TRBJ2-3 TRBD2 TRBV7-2 TGTGCCAGCAGCTTAGCTGGGGGGGTCGGTACAGATACGCAGTATTTT CASSLAGGVGTDTQYF
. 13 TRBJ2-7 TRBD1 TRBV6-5 TGTGCCAGCATGCAGGGGGCCCCCTACGAGCAGTACTTC CASMQGAPYEQYF
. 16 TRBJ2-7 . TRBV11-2 TGTGCCAGCAGCTTAATGGCGGGGAGTGGCCCCTACGAGCAGTACTTC CASSLMAGSGPYEQYF
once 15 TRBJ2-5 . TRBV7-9 TGTGCCAGCAGCCCCATAGAGGCACACCAAGAGACCCAGTACTTC CASSPIEAHQETQYF
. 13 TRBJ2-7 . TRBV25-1 TGTGCCAGCAGGGGGGCAGCTTCCTACGAGCAGTACTTC CASRGAASYEQYF
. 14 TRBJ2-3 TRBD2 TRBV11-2 TGTGCCAGCAGCAAGCGGGGGGGCGGAGATACGCAGTATTTT CASSKRGGGDTQYF
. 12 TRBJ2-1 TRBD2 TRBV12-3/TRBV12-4 TGTGCCAGCAGTTCAGATAGCGGGACGGAGTTCTTC CASSSDSGTEFF
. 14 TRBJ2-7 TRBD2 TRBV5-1 TGCGCCAGCAGCACGACGGGAGGGTCCCTCGAGCAGTACTTC CASSTTGGSLEQYF
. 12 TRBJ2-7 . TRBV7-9 TGTGCCAGCAGCTTATCGCTCAGCGAGCAGTACTTC CASSLSLSEQYF
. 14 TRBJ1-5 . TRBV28 TGTGCCAGCAGCCTAACCACAGGGTGGCAGCCCCAGCATTTT CASSLTTGWQPQHF
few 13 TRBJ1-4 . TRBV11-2 TGTGCCAGCAGGGCCTCGAGGAATGAAAAACTGTTTTTT CASRASRNEKLFF
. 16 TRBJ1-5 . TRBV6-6 TGTGCCAGCAGTTACTCTGGGGGCTTTAGCAATCAGCCCCAGCATTTT CASSYSGGFSNQPQHF
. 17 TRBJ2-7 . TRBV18 TGTGCCAGCTCCCAAGATTTCTGGGGGGGCGCCTTAAGCGAGCAGTACTTC CASSQDFWGGALSEQYF
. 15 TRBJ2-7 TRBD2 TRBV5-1 TGCGCCAGCAGCTTGGAAGGCGGGGGGGCCGGTGAGCAGTACTTC CASSLEGGGAGEQYF
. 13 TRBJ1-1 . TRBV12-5 TGTGCTAGTGGTTTGGGGGGCGCGGCTGAAGCTTTCTTT CASGLGGAAEAFF
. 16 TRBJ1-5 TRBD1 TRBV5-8 TGTGCCAGCAGCTTGGAAGCAGGGGGCTTTAGTCAGCCCCAGCATTTT CASSLEAGGFSQPQHF
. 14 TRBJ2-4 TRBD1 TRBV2 TGTGCCAGCAGTGACGGGACAGGGTTGGGCATTCAGTACTTC CASSDGTGLGIQYF
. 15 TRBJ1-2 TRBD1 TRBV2 TGTGCCAGCAGCCCCGGGACAGGGGGCTCTTATGGCTACACCTTC CASSPGTGGSYGYTF
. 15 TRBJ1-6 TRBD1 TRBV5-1 TGCGCCAGCAGCACCCGGACAGGGAGCGATTCACCCCTCCACTTT CASSTRTGSDSPLHF
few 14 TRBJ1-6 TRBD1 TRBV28 TGTGCCAGCAGGGGACAGGGGAGCAGGTCACCCCTCCACTTT CASRGQGSRSPLHF
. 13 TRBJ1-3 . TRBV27 TGTGCCACCAGTCCCCTCGACAGAAACACCATATATTTT CATSPLDRNTIYF
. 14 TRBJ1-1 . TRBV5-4 TGTGCCACCCTGGGGGCCTCCCTGAACACTGAAGCTTTCTTT CATLGASLNTEAFF
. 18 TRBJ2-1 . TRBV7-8 TGTGCCAGCAGCTTGTACGGGGCGGGGGCATACTCCTACAATGAGCAGTTCTTC CASSLYGAGAYSYNEQFF